This T cell receptor (beta chain) was recovered during a study of early T cells in non-severe SARS-CoV-2 infection. As for the study in general: Unsorted whole blood bulk RNA was sequenced, with unpaired chains.

The TCR library protocol attached unique molecular identifiers to the individual cDNA molecules. TCRdb redid the calling of the 5' RACE reads with MiXCR, one entry per CDR3 protein. This table has 97,000 or so distinct CDR3 sequences, roughly 11% appearing once. Findings and limits, study-wide: Comparison of clonotypes with VDJdb favored anti-spike CD8 responses while missing private and CD4 specificities.

This clonotype was detected only a few times. Its antigen is still unknown. The CDR3 is 15 amino acids. Unmatched junction bases numbered 2, after V lost 4 bases and J lost 2 bases. Sample: whole blood, taken at baseline. The rearrangement uses TRBV12-3 or TRBV12-4 and TRBJ2-6; 7 positions match TRBD1. The sequence was collected from an adult who was a healthcare worker with PCR-confirmed SARS-CoV-2 infection or an uninfected control (not recorded which). In DNA, the CDR3 is TGTGCCAGCAGTTCCGGGACAGCTGGGGCCAACGTCCTGACTTTC. Translating gives CASSSGTAGANVLTF.